A single sample gave rise to the 16 T cell receptor beta chains below, sequenced in a study of blood T cell repertoires in COVID-19. Sequencing used immunoSEQ multiplex PCR; TCRdb keeps in-frame clones, though not all of them. The sample has roughly 180,000 clones, about 85% seen once. The sequencing sample was made of peripheral blood. All receptors derive from a woman aged 50 to 60 with COVID-19, enrolled during active disease.

This chain joins TRBV12-5 and TRBJ2-7, with no clear D. V was trimmed by 2 bases and J by 3 bases, leaving 8 bases between them. The CDR3 has 13 amino acids. Germline V gives CDR1 LGHNT, CDR2 FRNRAP. Here the CDR3 reads CASGLRQDYEQYF. In DNA form, the CDR3 reads TGTGCTAGTGGTTTGCGGCAGGACTACGAGCAGTACTTC. Full variable domain (rest looked up from reference TRBV12-5 and TRBJ2-7): DARVTQTPRHKVTEMGQEVTMRCQPILGHNTVFWYRQTMMQGLELLAYFRNRAPLDDSGMPKDRFSAEMPDATLATLKIQPSEPRDSAVYFCASGLRQDYEQYFGPGTRLTVT.

V is TRBV19 and J is TRBJ1-1, with D uncertain. CDR3 length equals 13 residues. Germline V lookup: CDR1 LNHDA, CDR2 SQIVND (reference sequence). The ends were cut back, 4 bases at V and 0 bases at J, with 6 bases in the middle. In DNA form, the CDR3 reads TGTGCCAGTAGTACCCATTTGAACACTGAAGCTTTCTTT. It codes for CASSTHLNTEAFF.

This chain connects TRBV7-9 to TRBJ2-2, with D possibly being TRBD2 (6 bases). The CDR3 totals 15 residues. Deletions cut 5 bases from V and 4 bases from J, with 14 bases between. From germline, CDR1 is SEHNR and CDR2 FQNEAQ (reference sequence). The CDR3 here is CASSGRPAATGELFF. In nucleotides, the CDR3 is TGTGCCAGCAGCGGGAGGCCGGCTGCCACCGGGGAGCTGTTTTTT.

V gene TRBV5-6 combines with J gene TRBJ2-1, with 7 bases identical to TRBD2. Looked up from germline, CDR1 is SGHDT and CDR2 is YYEEEE. V shed 3 bases, J shed 4 bases, and the junction held 7 bases outside the gene matches. This CDR3 has 15 residues. For the CDR3, the DNA is TGTGCCAGCAGCTCCCCGTGGGGGGGTTACAATGAGCAGTTCTTC. Translated, it gives CASSSPWGGYNEQFF.

This chain connects TRBV30 to TRBJ2-7, with D unclear. The V and J ends lost 8 bases and 0 bases respectively, with 14 bases between them. CDR3 length equals 13 residues. Per the germline V gene, CDR1 is GTSNPN and CDR2 is SVGIG (reference sequence). Here the CDR3 reads CAVLLASSYEQYF. The DNA for the CDR3 is TGTGCCGTCTTGCTGGCAAGCTCCTACGAGCAGTACTTC.

The J gene is TRBJ2-1, the V gene TRBV30; TRBD2 aligns across 8 bases. CDR1 and CDR2 (germline): GTSNPN, SVGIG (reference sequence). V dropped 1 base and J dropped 4; count of bases not matched to a gene: 6. The CDR3 has 15 amino acids. The CDR3 region is CAWSGLAGFYNEQFF. Here the CDR3 DNA reads TGTGCCTGGAGTGGATTAGCGGGATTTTACAATGAGCAGTTCTTC.

The V and J genes are TRBV5-1 and TRBJ2-5, with a weak D call TRBD2 (6 bases). V lost 4 bases to trimming and J lost 1 base, with 17 bases between them. Germline CDR1 is SGHRS and CDR2 is YFSETQ. CDR3 length: 16 residues. In DNA, the CDR3 is TGCGCCAGCAGCCAGGACCCTCACGGGAGCCAAGAGACCCAGTACTTC. Protein product: CASSQDPHGSQETQYF.

This clone was observed a few times. The V gene is TRBV4-2, the J gene TRBJ1-2; weak D call: TRBD1 (5 bases). The CDR3 runs 14 residues. V lost 0 bases to trimming and J lost 8 bases, with 13 bases between them. CDR1 LGHNA and CDR2 YNFKEQ come from the germline V gene. The CDR3 spells CASSQDSTARGYTF. Written as DNA, the CDR3 is TGTGCCAGCAGCCAAGATTCGACAGCGAGAGGCTACACCTTC.

The chain carries TRBV28 and TRBJ1-5; D is possibly TRBD1 (6 bases). The V and J ends lost 5 bases and 6 bases respectively, with 14 bases between them. Germline assignment: CDR1 MDHEN and CDR2 SYDVKM. The CDR3 length is 14 residues. CDR3 DNA: TGTGCCAGCAGTCCCCGACAGGATGGTCAGCCCCAGCATTTT. It specifies CASSPRQDGQPQHF.

The chain carries TRBV10-3 and TRBJ1-2, with TRBD1 as a possible D gene (5 bases). There are 15 residues in the CDR3. The germline V gene encodes CDR1 ENHRY and CDR2 SYGVKD. V lost 9 bases to trimming and J lost 6 bases, with 23 bases between them. In DNA, the CDR3 is TGTGCCATTGACCAGGGTGTGCAGGGTGGCCATGGCTACACCTTC. Encoded protein: CAIDQGVQGGHGYTF.

V gene TRBV5-1 combines with J gene TRBJ2-5; D unclear. Germline assignment: CDR1 SGHRS and CDR2 YFSETQ. V lost 4 bases, J lost 5 bases, and 15 bases lay in between. CDR3 size: 14 residues. The DNA for the CDR3 is TGCGCCAGCAGCCTGAGGTCCCTCGGGGAGACCCAGTACTTC. Amino acids: CASSLRSLGETQYF.

This clone was detected a few times. The rearrangement links TRBV10-2 to TRBJ2-6; the match to TRBD1 covers 7 bases. Trimming at V came to 8 bases and at J to 4 bases, leaving 5 bases not matched to a gene. This CDR3 has 14 amino acids. The germline gives CDR1 WSHSY, CDR2 SAAADI. CDR3 sequence: CASATGAGANVLTF. CDR3 DNA: TGCGCCAGCGCCACAGGGGCCGGGGCCAACGTCCTGACTTTC.

The gene calls are TRBV15 and TRBJ1-1; TRBD1 is a possible D gene (5 bases). Trimming shortened V by 0 bases and J by 4 bases, and 9 bases separated the two germline ends. The CDR3 is 14 residues long. Germline V gene lookup returns CDR1 LNHNV and CDR2 YYDKDF (reference sequence). As DNA, the CDR3 is TGTGCCACCAGCAGAGAGACAGATCCCACTGAAGCTTTCTTT. Translation: CATSRETDPTEAFF.

The chain links TRBV6-1 to TRBJ1-2, with 10 bases lining up with TRBD1. The CDR3 runs 14 residues. V gave up 1 base and J gave up 13 bases; unmatched junction bases: 9. Germline V gives CDR1 MNHNS, CDR2 SASEGT. The CDR3 reads CASSEGTGGNFGTF. In DNA form, the CDR3 reads TGTGCCAGCAGTGAAGGGACAGGGGGGAACTTTGGCACCTTC.

The chain uses TRBV4-2 and TRBJ2-5; 9 bases map to TRBD1. The germline CDR1 and CDR2 sequences are LGHNA and YNFKEQ. There are 17 residues in the CDR3. With V trimmed by 0 bases and J by 5 bases, 10 bases remained unmatched. CDR3 DNA: TGTGCCAGCAGCCAAGACCCCTCGACAGGGGGATTGGAGACCCAGTACTTC. Encoded protein: CASSQDPSTGGLETQYF.

This clone was counted a few times. The chain employs TRBV7-7 and TRBJ2-7; D not resolved. From germline, CDR1 is SSHAT and CDR2 FNYEAQ (reference sequence). V lost 5 bases and J lost 5, with 10 bases in between. CDR3 size: 12 residues. The CDR3 DNA reads as TGTGCCAGCAGCCACCGACTTGACGAGCAGTACTTC. It encodes CASSHRLDEQYF.